This record concerns one T cell receptor beta chain sequence. Seattle patients were enrolled during active infection and followed longitudinally. The sample belongs to a study of blood T cell repertoires in COVID-19. Study in general: Sample material is recorded as cDNA or gDNA derived from T cells, B-cell-depleted T cells, or PBMCs.

The CDR3 totals 13 residues. Germline CDR1 is LGHDT and CDR2 is YNNKEL (reference sequence). Trimming pared 4 bases from V and 3 bases from J, leaving 10 bases between. Profiling relied on immunoSEQ multiplex PCR, and the TCRdb table lists in-frame clones only, not all of them. The table lists some 140,000 clones, 70% to 85% of them singletons. V gene TRBV3-1 (or the pseudogene TRBV3-2) combines with J gene TRBJ2-7; TRBD2 might be the D (6 bases). The sequence was obtained from a man aged 60-69 years with COVID-19, enrolled during active disease. Sequencing was carried out using peripheral blood. The CDR3 region has the DNA TGTGCCAGCAGCCGGACTACCAACTACGAGCAGTACTTC. Protein sequence: CASSRTTNYEQYF.